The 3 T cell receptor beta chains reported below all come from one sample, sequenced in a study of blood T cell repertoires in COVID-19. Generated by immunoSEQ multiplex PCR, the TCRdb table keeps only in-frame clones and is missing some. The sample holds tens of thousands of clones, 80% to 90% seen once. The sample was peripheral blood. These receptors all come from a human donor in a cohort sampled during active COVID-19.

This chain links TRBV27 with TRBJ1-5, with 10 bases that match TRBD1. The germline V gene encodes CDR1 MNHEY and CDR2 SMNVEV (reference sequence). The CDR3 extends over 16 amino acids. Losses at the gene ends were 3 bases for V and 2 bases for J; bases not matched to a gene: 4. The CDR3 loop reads CASSFRGQGGNQPQHF. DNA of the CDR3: TGTGCCAGCAGTTTCCGCGGACAGGGGGGCAATCAGCCCCAGCATTTT.

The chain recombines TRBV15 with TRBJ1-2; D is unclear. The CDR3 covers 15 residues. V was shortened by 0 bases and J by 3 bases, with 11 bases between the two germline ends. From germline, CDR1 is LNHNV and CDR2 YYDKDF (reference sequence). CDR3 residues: CATSREVEDYYGYTF. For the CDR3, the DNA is TGTGCCACCAGCAGAGAGGTAGAGGACTACTATGGCTACACCTTC.

CDR3 in amino acids: CASSDRTAQPQHF. Written as DNA, the CDR3 is TGTGCCAGCAGCGACCGGACAGCTCAGCCCCAGCATTTT. The chain combines TRBV5-6 with TRBJ1-5; the D gene is possibly TRBD1 (6 bases). The V and J ends lost 4 bases and 6 bases respectively, with 11 bases between them. The length of the CDR3 is 13 residues. The germline CDR1 and CDR2 sequences are SGHDT and YYEEEE.